There are a few counts of the clone carrying this T cell receptor beta chain. No antigen is known for it. Next came a second PCR, run for roughly 6 to 11 cycles, which used a sample-barcoded 5' primer along with a J-beta primer mix. TCRdb re-called the 5' RACE reads with MiXCR, one entry per CDR3 protein. The sample gives about 1,400,000 distinct CDR3 sequences, 35% to 45% of which show up once; roughly 7.9% is in the top ten. Trimming took off 4 bases at V and 14 bases at J, with 28 bases between the two ends. The CDR3 totals 15 residues. The germline CDR1 and CDR2 sequences are DFQATT and SNEGSKA (reference sequence). The sample belongs to a study of blood T cells in healthy people across ages. Points from the study as a whole: When one million T cells were used, diversity estimates were thought to be underestimates.

The origin of this receptor is a woman younger than 30 in good health. Input material: blood. The chain joins TRBV20-1 to TRBJ2-3; D may be TRBD1 or TRBD2 (5 bases each). CDR3 coding DNA: TGCAGTGCTAAACTTCCGGGACCAGAGCACAGATACGCGTATTTT. It yields the protein CSAKLPGPEHRYAYF.